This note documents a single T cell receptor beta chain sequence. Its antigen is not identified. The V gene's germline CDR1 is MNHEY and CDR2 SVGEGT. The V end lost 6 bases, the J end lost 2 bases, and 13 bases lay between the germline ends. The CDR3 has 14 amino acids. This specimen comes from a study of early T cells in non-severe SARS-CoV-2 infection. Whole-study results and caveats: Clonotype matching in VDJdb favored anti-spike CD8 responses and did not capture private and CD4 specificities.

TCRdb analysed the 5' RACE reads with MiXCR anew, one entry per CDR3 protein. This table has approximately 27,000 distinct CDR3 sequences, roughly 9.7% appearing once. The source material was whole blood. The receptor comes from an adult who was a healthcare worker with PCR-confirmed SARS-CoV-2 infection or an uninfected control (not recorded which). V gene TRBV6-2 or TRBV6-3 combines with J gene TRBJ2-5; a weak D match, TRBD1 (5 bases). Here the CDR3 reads CASRYPQEQETQYF. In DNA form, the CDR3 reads TGTGCCAGCAGATATCCACAGGAGCAAGAGACCCAGTACTTC.